This T cell receptor (beta chain) stems from a study of blood T cell repertoires in COVID-19. Study details: There were acute and convalescent COVID-19 samples, and they came from the United States, Italy and Spain. Nucleic acid was either cDNA or gDNA, and it came from T cells, B-cell-depleted T cells, or PBMCs.

In the study's own analysis: Nucleated cell number was recorded as an estimate derived from reference gene primer amplification. Using immunoSEQ multiplex PCR, the repertoire was profiled, and TCRdb retains in-frame clones only, with some absent. V and J calls and clone size are those listed in that table; D and trimming were worked out from the DNA. The repertoire consists of roughly 140,000 clones, with about 87% occurring once and the leading ten covering under 6%. The receptor was derived from a human donor in a cohort sampled during active COVID-19. The source material was peripheral blood.

The chain's CDR3 is CASSQAPSGQGTEAFF. The CDR3 DNA reads TGCGCCAGCAGCCAAGCCCCCTCCGGACAGGGCACTGAAGCTTTCTTT. The chain uses TRBV4-1 and TRBJ1-1, with 8 bases fitting TRBD1. V dropped 1 base and J dropped 4; count of bases not matched to a gene: 8. CDR3 length equals 16 residues. Germline CDR1 is MGHRA and CDR2 is YSYEKL.